This T cell receptor beta chain was obtained from a study of CD8 T cells in ankylosing spondylitis. V dropped 3 bases and J dropped 0 bases, with 15 bases sitting between them. Per the germline V gene, CDR1 is MDHEN and CDR2 is SYDVKM. The CDR3 has 16 residues. TCR beta libraries were made by quantitative 5'-RACE with molecular barcodes. TCRdb recomputed calls from the 5' RACE reads with MiXCR, one row per CDR3 protein. Among about 800,000 distinct CDR3 sequences listed, approximately 10% were seen once. Worth noting for this clonotype: Its antigen remains unknown.

Study findings and constraints: About 8 highly homologous variants made up a TCR beta motif, and this motif appeared characteristic of ankylosing spondylitis blood. Disease-associated clonotypes exhibited CD8+ identity and were relatively infrequent in peripheral blood. Reportedly, matched ankylosing spondylitis synovial fluid was significantly enriched for disease-linked clones.

The sequenced sample was blood, either unsorted or a sorted T cell fraction (not recorded which). The TCR originated in a male donor with ankylosing spondylitis. This chain joins TRBV28 and TRBJ2-7, with D maybe TRBD2 (6 bases). CDR3 protein: CASSLRLVGGSYEQYF. The CDR3 DNA sequence: TGTGCCAGCAGTTTGCGACTAGTGGGTGGCTCCTACGAGCAGTACTTC.